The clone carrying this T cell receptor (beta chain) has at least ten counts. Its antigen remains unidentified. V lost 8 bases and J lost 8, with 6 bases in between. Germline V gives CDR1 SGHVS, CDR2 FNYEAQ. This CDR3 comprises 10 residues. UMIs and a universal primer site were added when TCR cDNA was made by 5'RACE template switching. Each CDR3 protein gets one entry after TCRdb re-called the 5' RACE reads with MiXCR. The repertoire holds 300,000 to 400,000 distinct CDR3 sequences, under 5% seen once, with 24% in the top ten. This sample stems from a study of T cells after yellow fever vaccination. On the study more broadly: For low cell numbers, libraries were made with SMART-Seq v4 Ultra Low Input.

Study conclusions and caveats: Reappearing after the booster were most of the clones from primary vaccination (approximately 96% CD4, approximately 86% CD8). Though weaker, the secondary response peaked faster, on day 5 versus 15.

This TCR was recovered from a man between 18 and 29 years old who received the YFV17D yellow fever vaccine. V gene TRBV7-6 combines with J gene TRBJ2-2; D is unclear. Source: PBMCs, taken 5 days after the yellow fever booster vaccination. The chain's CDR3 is CASLWGELFF. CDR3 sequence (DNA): TGTGCCAGCCTCTGGGGGGAGCTGTTTTTT.